The T cell receptor beta chain described here comes from a study of blood T cell repertoires in COVID-19. Background on the study: Both acute and convalescent COVID-19 samples were obtained from the United States, Italy and Spain. The analysed material was cDNA or gDNA that came from T cells, B-cell-depleted T cells, or PBMCs.

V lost 0 bases and J lost 6; bases outside the gene matches: 8. Germline V gene sequence: CDR1 SGHRS, CDR2 YFSETQ. This CDR3 has 15 amino acids. Only in-frame clones appear in the TCRdb table, and some are missing; sequencing was by immunoSEQ multiplex PCR. Altogether more than 100,000 clones are present, 90% being singletons, with the ten largest covering around 4%. The TCR was taken from a woman aged 60-75 years with COVID-19, enrolled during active disease. Sequencing was performed on peripheral blood. V and J are TRBV5-1 and TRBJ2-7, with TRBD1 matching 8 bases. CDR3: CASSLGQGAILEQYF. For the CDR3, the DNA is TGCGCCAGCAGCTTGGGGCAGGGGGCAATACTCGAGCAGTACTTC.